The rows below give T cell receptor beta chains drawn from one sample of a study of breast tumors, draining lymph nodes, adjacent tissues. TCRdb independently ran MiXCR on the multiplex PCR reads; one entry per CDR3 protein. The repertoire holds about 47,000 distinct CDR3 sequences, with under 25% as singletons. The material sequenced was breast tumor tissue. The receptor source for this set is a female donor with breast cancer. Some clones in this sample may be carry-over from other donors' samples. The CDR3 runs from the conserved cysteine through the conserved F or W. The D gene is left open where the match is weak. Not every row has a clone size; where given, it reads once, few, many or a size class.

j_call	clone_size	d_call	v_call	cdr3_aa
TRBJ2-1	many	TRBD2	TRBV7-2	CASSSLLLAGGMNEQFF
TRBJ1-6	many	NA	TRBV3-1	CASSHTDYGSPLHF
TRBJ2-5	few	NA	TRBV15	CATSRENRLTQETQYF
TRBJ1-5	many	NA	TRBV6-5	CASSRTQGLGQPQHF
TRBJ2-5	NA	NA	TRBV6-1	CASIGGAQETQYF
TRBJ2-3	few	TRBD2	TRBV2	CASSEWFGLAGLTDTQYF
TRBJ2-7	many	TRBD1	TRBV6-1	CAVSQGGEQYF
TRBJ2-2	few	TRBD2	TRBV3-1	CASSQGLAGGPGELFF
TRBJ2-1	many	NA	TRBV2	CASSEMGGAHNEQFF
TRBJ2-5	once	NA	TRBV11-3	CASSSGISTAQETQYF
TRBJ2-7	many	NA	TRBV28	CASSPLGYEQYF
TRBJ2-5	many	NA	TRBV5-1	CASSLAQGSQETQYF
TRBJ2-1	NA	TRBD2	TRBV11-3	CASSSGPLISGRESASYNEQFF
TRBJ2-3	many	TRBD1	TRBV5-1	CASSSGQGTDTQYF
TRBJ2-1	NA	TRBD2	TRBV7-8	CASSQKGLAGVNEQFF
TRBJ1-4	few	TRBD1	TRBV6-4	CAHTRTGVSFTREKLFF
TRBJ1-5	many	TRBD1	TRBV6-5	CASSPRPTWDRRSSNQPQHF
TRBJ2-3	many	NA	TRBV20-1	CSAARVGNTDTQYF
TRBJ2-5	many	NA	TRBV20-1	CSAIHGGEYQETQYF
TRBJ2-3	many	NA	TRBV3-1	CASSQTRGMGTQYF
TRBJ2-7	many	TRBD1	TRBV11-1	CASSPGGYEQYF
TRBJ1-4	many	NA	TRBV25-1	CASSFPGVEKLFF
TRBJ2-7	NA	NA	TRBV25-1	CASSDSGSRPYEQYF
TRBJ2-7	many	NA	TRBV7-8	CASSFAYEQYF
TRBJ1-1	NA	TRBD1	TRBV10-3	CAISLQGRTEAFF
TRBJ2-1	many	TRBD1	TRBV14	CASSQQGARYNEQFF
TRBJ2-3	many	TRBD2	TRBV2	CASSEASGSTDTQYF
TRBJ2-5	many	NA	TRBV2	CASSEQGGVGQETQYF
TRBJ2-7	many	TRBD1	TRBV24-1	CATSTSGTGSYEQYF
TRBJ2-1	many	NA	TRBV29-1	CSVVLAIKDNEQFF